What follows is one T cell receptor (beta chain) and its context. This clone's antigen is unknown. No much larger clonotype is one base removed from it; base qualities were not supplied. The entry originates in a study of glioma-infiltrating T cells (dated by TCRdb to about 2016). With regard to the full study: The low-grade gliomas were WHO grade II oligodendrogliomas or astrocytomas, while the glioblastomas were WHO grade IV tumors sampled at initial diagnosis rather than at recurrent diagnosis. Glioma tissue, non-neoplastic brain tissue and matched peripheral blood mononuclear cells were used as sources from which TCR alpha- and beta-chain repertoires were sequenced. Sequencing coverage of 4.5- to 10-fold of about 950,000 peripheral T cells was targeted for blood libraries. The paired cohort was made up of three low-grade glioma patients, about 8 primary glioblastoma patients and three non-glioma patients who contributed non-neoplastic brain tissue. Before surgery, glioma patients were given dexamethasone for six or fewer days. Each tissue-infiltrating repertoire was compared with the same patient's peripheral blood repertoire to measure divergence between tissue and blood T-cell populations.

The CDR3 covers 15 residues, taking in both the cysteine and the phenylalanine. The CDR3 DNA has 45 bases and is translated from base 1. CDR1 and CDR2 (DFQATT, SNEGSKA) derive from the germline V gene (reference sequence). V loses 1 base of germline sequence and J loses 3 bases, and the interval between the two ends is 13 bases. TCR alpha and beta CDR3 regions were amplified with the iRepertoire nested amplicon-rescue multiplex PCR (arm-PCR) platform from RNA. The input for one-step reverse transcription and amplification was roughly 85-400 ng of tissue mRNA or PBMC total RNA. After bead purification, a secondary multiplex PCR added Illumina adapters, and libraries were gel-purified between 200 and 400 bp. Libraries carried internal 6-nucleotide barcodes used for demultiplexing. Sequencing of the libraries was done on an Illumina MiSeq using 2x220 or 2x250 nucleotide paired-end reads. As for the authors' bioinformatics: Paired reads were merged using FLASH 1.2.11 and were aligned to the GRCh37 human genome using BWA-MEM, after which TRA and TRB reads were extracted. For V and J assignment, an IMGT-derived reference of cassette sequences and CDR3 motifs that included pseudogenes was used. Three-frame translation of reads was performed, and productive CDR3s were defined as those with a C...FGXG motif and no stop codons. A clonotype was defined as a unique combination of a V-J cassette pair and a CDR3 amino acid sequence. Filtering of reads was based on Hamming distance, with the threshold set by the sequence error rate of each sample in mapped regions. The public reads were reanalyzed by TCRdb: fastp trimming at Q25, MiXCR alignment, in-frame beta chains only. CDR3 protein duplicates are merged, each entry listing the most common genes and DNA. These V and J calls derive from TCRdb rather than the authors' analysis. In this sample the table shows more than 350,000 distinct CDR3 sequences, 35% to 45% of which occur a single time. Together, the top ten hold about 12% of the sample.

General findings and caveats noted by the study authors: Very few CDR3 sequences were shared between tissue and blood, attributed to high CDR3 diversity and limited sampling. A signature set of shared blood CDR3 motifs marked patients with low tissue-blood divergence and was depleted in highly divergent patients. The group comparisons were based on small numbers of patients: three non-neoplastic, three low-grade glioma and about eight glioblastoma patients. VJ-independent divergence between tissue and blood was lower than expected in non-neoplastic patients but higher than expected in all gliomas, particularly low-grade gliomas.

Surgical brain or tumor specimens were cryofrozen in liquid nitrogen immediately after resection, and peripheral blood cells were collected concurrently. The receptor was derived from a human donor with low-grade glioma or glioblastoma, undergoing nonglioma brain surgery, or in good health (not recorded which). The sequence joins TRBV20-1 to TRBJ2-1, with TRBD2 tentatively as D gene (6 bases match). Sequenced sample: glioma tissue, nonneoplastic brain tissue, or PBMCs (not recorded which). Here the CDR3 is given as CSARAVGSYYNEQFF. The DNA sequence reads TGCAGTGCTAGAGCGGTCGGGAGCTACTACAATGAGCAGTTCTTC.